Presented here are 5 T cell receptor beta chains from one specimen sequenced in a study of shared clonotypes between healthy human individuals. Using immunoSEQ multiplex PCR, the repertoire was profiled, and TCRdb retains in-frame clones only, with some absent. The sample lists about 2 million clones; approximately 94% were seen once. CD45RO-negative CD8 cells positively selected for CCR7 made up the naive population, which excluded terminally differentiated effector memory CD45RA+ cells. The sample was naive CD8+ T cells sorted from blood. The receptors come from a young man in good health.

The chain joins TRBV28 to TRBJ2-7, with 8 nucleotides matching TRBD1. Per the germline V gene, CDR1 is MDHEN and CDR2 is SYDVKM. The CDR3 has 15 amino acids. V lost 6 bases to trimming and J lost 3 bases; unmatched junction nucleotides: 10. The CDR3 spells CASSTSGTGFYEQYF. The CDR3 DNA reads as TGTGCCAGCAGCACCTCCGGGACAGGATTCTACGAGCAGTACTTC. Complete variable domain (other parts from reference TRBV28 and TRBJ2-7): DVKVTQSSRYLVKRTGEKVFLECVQDMDHENMFWYRQDPGLGLRLIYFSYDVKMKEKGDIPEGYSVSREKKERFSLILESASTNQTSMYLCASSTSGTGFYEQYFGPGTRLTVT.

In its sample, this clone was seen once. V is TRBV6-5 and J is TRBJ2-1; TRBD2 matches 9 bases. This CDR3 region has 13 residues. The germline gives CDR1 MNHEY, CDR2 SVGAGI. V dropped 4 bases and J dropped 9; count of bases not matched to a gene: 4. For the CDR3, the DNA is TGTGCCAGCAGTTTCGTGACTAGCGGTGAGCAGTTCTTC. Translated: CASSFVTSGEQFF.

The V gene is TRBV7-6, the J gene TRBJ2-7, with TRBD2 matching over 9 bases. The J segment lost 3 bases and the V segment lost 3 bases, leaving 3 bases of the junction unmatched. The CDR3 contains 14 residues. Per germline, CDR1 SGHVS and CDR2 FNYEAQ. The CDR3: CASSFNSGSYEQYF. The CDR3 DNA reads as TGTGCCAGCAGCTTCAATAGCGGGAGCTACGAGCAGTACTTC.

J is TRBJ2-7 and V is TRBV2; 8 nucleotides line up with TRBD1. The V gene end was trimmed by 8 bases and the J gene end by 3 bases; junction bases not matched to a gene: 15. This CDR3 contains 16 residues. From germline, CDR1 is SNHLY and CDR2 FYNNEI. In nucleotides, the CDR3 is TGTGCCAGCTGGGAAATACCGGGACAGGAGGACTACGAGCAGTACTTC. Its protein is CASWEIPGQEDYEQYF.

This rearrangement joins TRBV9 to TRBJ2-3; tentatively, D is TRBD2 (6 bases). V was pared by 3 bases and J by 5 bases, with 13 bases between. The CDR3 is 14 amino acids. CDR1 SGDLS and CDR2 YYNGEE come from the germline V gene. CDR3 region: CASSAETSGDTQYF. Written as DNA, the CDR3 is TGTGCCAGCAGCGCCGAGACTAGTGGAGATACGCAGTATTTT.